Below are 14 T cell receptor beta chains sequenced from a single sample in a study of circulating and synovial CD4+ cells in juvenile arthritis. Method: immunoSEQ multiplex PCR; TCRdb's copy keeps in-frame clones and lacks some. This sample has about 32,000 clones, with more than 90% found just once. Sequenced: CD4+ T cells from blood. The receptors were sampled from a human donor with juvenile idiopathic arthritis.

This chain uses TRBV5-5 with TRBJ2-5; 7 nucleotides line up with TRBD1. The CDR3 extends over 12 amino acids. The V gene's germline CDR1 is SGHKS and CDR2 YYEKEE (reference sequence). Trimming took 4 bases from V and 9 from J; bases not matched to a gene: 6. CDR3 coding DNA: TGTGCCAGCAGCGAGGGACAGCCCCCCCAGTACTTC. Protein: CASSEGQPPQYF.

This chain uses TRBV11-3 with TRBJ1-4; 7 bases are a match to TRBD1. Germline assignment: CDR1 SGHNT and CDR2 YENEEA. The CDR3 runs 14 residues. The CDR3 sequence: CFLRPTGVNEKLFF. The CDR3 DNA is TGTTTTCTTCGACCCACAGGGGTTAATGAAAAACTGTTTTTT.

Here the CDR3 DNA reads TGTGCCATCAGTGAGGGGGTAAGGGTGCGGGAGTGGCATGACAATGAGCAGTTCTTC. Translating it yields CAISEGVRVREWHDNEQFF. The gene calls are TRBV10-3 and TRBJ2-1, with 7 bases matching TRBD2. Losses at the gene ends were 2 bases for V and 5 bases for J; bases not matched to a gene: 18. The CDR3 extends over 19 amino acids. Germline lookup yields CDR1 ENHRY and CDR2 SYGVKD.

The V gene is TRBV19, the J gene TRBJ2-7; tentative D call: TRBD1 (5 bases). Trimming removed 2 bases at V and 4 bases at J, with 9 bases between. Germline loops: CDR1 LNHDA, CDR2 SQIVND (reference sequence). The CDR3 is made up of 13 amino acids. CDR3 amino acids: CASSIQGPYEQYF. The CDR3 DNA reads as TGTGCCAGTAGTATACAGGGCCCATACGAGCAGTACTTC.

The CDR3 region is CASSPGTSGGDNEQFF. The CDR3 DNA sequence: TGTGCCAGCAGCCCCGGGACTAGCGGGGGTGACAATGAGCAGTTCTTC. This chain connects TRBV5-4 to TRBJ2-1; 14 bases map to TRBD2. The CDR3 loop spans 16 amino acids. V lost 4 bases to trimming and J lost 5 bases; unmatched junction nucleotides: 5. Germline CDR1 and CDR2: SGHNT and YYREEE (reference sequence).

The rearrangement joins TRBV19 to TRBJ2-7; TRBD1 matches 10 bases. The CDR3 covers 15 residues. The V and J ends lost 4 bases and 2 bases, in that order; junction bases with no gene match: 5. Germline V lookup: CDR1 LNHDA, CDR2 SQIVND (reference sequence). The CDR3 nucleotides are TGTGCCAGTAGTAATGGACAGGGGGGGGCCTACGAGCAGTACTTC. Its protein is CASSNGQGGAYEQYF.

The chain couples TRBV19 to TRBJ1-5; D unclear. The germline CDR1 and CDR2 sequences are LNHDA and SQIVND (reference sequence). This CDR3 spans 15 amino acids. Trimming took 6 bases from V and 5 from J, leaving 17 bases between them. The CDR3 sequence is CASRPPGLGYQPQHF. The CDR3 DNA reads TGTGCCAGTAGACCTCCGGGTTTAGGATATCAGCCCCAGCATTTT.

On this clone itself: The junction departs from germline at one end; a sequencing error may be responsible. The chain carries TRBV2 and TRBJ2-7, with 8 bases matching TRBD2. The length of the CDR3 is 13 residues. Germline V gives CDR1 SNHLY, CDR2 FYNNEI. Here the CDR3 reads CASSGRFSYEQYF. The DNA of the CDR3 is TGTGCTAGCAGCGGGAGATTTTCCTACGAGCAGTACTTC.

The rearrangement links TRBV5-1 to TRBJ2-3, with 13 bases fitting TRBD2. Per the germline V gene, CDR1 is SGHRS and CDR2 is YFSETQ. Trimming cost V 4 bases and J 9 bases; bases outside gene matches: 11. The CDR3 runs to 16 residues. The CDR3 sequence is CASSGGTSGTRHTQYF. The CDR3 nucleotides are TGCGCCAGCAGCGGTGGGACTAGCGGGACCCGGCACACGCAGTATTTT.

The J gene is TRBJ1-1, the V gene TRBV28, with D tentatively TRBD1 (6 bases). Trimming took 2 bases from V and 6 from J, leaving 10 bases between them. Per germline, CDR1 MDHEN and CDR2 SYDVKM. This CDR3 contains 13 residues. Here the CDR3 reads CASSLTGRAEAFF. In nucleotides, the CDR3 is TGTGCCAGCAGTTTAACAGGGCGGGCTGAAGCTTTCTTT.

The V call is TRBV7-2, the J call TRBJ1-1, with TRBD1 identical over 10 bases. CDR3 length: 15 amino acids. Germline V gene data show CDR1 as SGHTA and CDR2 as FQGNSA. Trimming took 1 base from V and 4 from J; bases not matched to a gene: 3. DNA of the CDR3: TGTGCCAGCAGCTTAGGGACAGGGGGAGGCACTGAAGCTTTCTTT. This translates into CASSLGTGGGTEAFF.

There are a few counts of this clone. The rearrangement links TRBV16 to TRBJ2-7; D is possibly TRBD1 (6 bases). The ends were cut back, 0 bases at V and 7 bases at J, with 19 bases in the middle. From germline, CDR1 is KGHSY and CDR2 FQNENV. The CDR3 is 16 amino acids. The CDR3 DNA sequence: TGTGCCAGCAGCCAATCTATGGGGGCCCGAATTGAGGAGCAGTACTTC. Amino acids: CASSQSMGARIEEQYF.

The chain employs TRBV6-6 and TRBJ2-7; 10 bases are a match to TRBD2. This CDR3 region has 15 residues. The V and J ends lost 5 bases and 2 bases, in that order; junction bases with no gene match: 6. Germline assignment: CDR1 MNHNY and CDR2 SVGAGI (reference sequence). The CDR3 DNA is TGTGCCAGCAGTAACCCGGGACTAGCGACCTACGAGCAGTACTTC. As protein: CASSNPGLATYEQYF.

The chain links TRBV6-1 to TRBJ2-6; D uncertain. The ends were cut back, 3 bases at V and 3 bases at J, with 6 bases in the middle. There are 14 residues in the CDR3. Germline V gene lookup returns CDR1 MNHNS and CDR2 SASEGT. CDR3 bases: TGTGCCAGCAGTGAGGGCAGTGGGGCCAACGTCCTGACTTTC. Protein: CASSEGSGANVLTF.